The sequence of this T cell receptor beta chain was determined in a study of shared clonotypes between healthy human individuals. The protocol was immunoSEQ multiplex PCR, while the TCRdb copy is restricted to in-frame clones and leaves out a portion. This table has about 2 million clones, roughly 95% appearing once. The CDR3 covers 15 residues. The germline gives CDR1 KGHSY, CDR2 FQNENV. Trimming stripped 0 bases from V and 5 bases from J, with 13 bases between. Naive CD8 isolation took CD45RO-negative cells positively selected for CCR7 and excluded terminally differentiated effector memory CD45RA+ cells.

V gene TRBV16 combines with J gene TRBJ1-2, with TRBD1 as a possible D gene (6 bases). Sequencing was performed on naive CD8+ T cells sorted from blood. The source is a man between 18 and 29 years old in good health. As DNA, the CDR3 is TGTGCCAGCAGCCAATCTAAGGGGGTTAGATATGGCTACACCTTC. Translating gives CASSQSKGVRYGYTF.